This record concerns one T cell receptor (beta chain) sequence. Antigen: not known. It was at deep level that the assay was run. The assay was immunoSEQ multiplex PCR, and TCRdb's table has in-frame clones only and misses some. The sample carries about 600,000 clones, 97% recorded once. The data originate from a study of shared clonotypes between healthy human individuals. About the research overall: Donors were a couple of women and a few men aged 18 to 49. Study-level points and caveats: Represented diversity (both genetic and exposure-history) was limited by the small number of donors.

The study drew all its donors from Caucasian adults living in Nashville, Tennessee. The TCR comes from a woman under 40 in good health. Material: naive CD4+ T cells sorted from blood. Specified subset: CD45RA+ positively selected.

The CDR3: CASSLSGRQNEQFF. The CDR3 DNA reads as TGTGCCAGCAGCCTTTCAGGACGCCAGAATGAGCAGTTCTTC. The chain links TRBV7-9 to TRBJ2-1; D call uncertain. CDR3 length: 14 amino acids. Between the trimmed V and J ends, which lost 5 bases and 7 bases, there was a span of 15 bases. Per the germline V gene, CDR1 is SEHNR and CDR2 is FQNEAQ (reference sequence).